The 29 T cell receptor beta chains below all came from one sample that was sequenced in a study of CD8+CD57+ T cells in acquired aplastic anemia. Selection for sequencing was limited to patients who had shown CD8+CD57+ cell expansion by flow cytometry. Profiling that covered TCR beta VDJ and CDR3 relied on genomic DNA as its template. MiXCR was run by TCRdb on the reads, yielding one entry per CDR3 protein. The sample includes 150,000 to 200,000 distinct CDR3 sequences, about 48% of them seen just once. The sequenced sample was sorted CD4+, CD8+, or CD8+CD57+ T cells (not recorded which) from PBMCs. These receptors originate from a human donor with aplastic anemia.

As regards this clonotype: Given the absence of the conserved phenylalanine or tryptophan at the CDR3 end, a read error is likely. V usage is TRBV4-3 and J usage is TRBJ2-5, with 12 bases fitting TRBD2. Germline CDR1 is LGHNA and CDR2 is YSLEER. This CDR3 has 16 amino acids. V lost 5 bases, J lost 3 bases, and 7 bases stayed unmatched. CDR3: CASSSLAGGPEETQYI. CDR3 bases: TGCGCCAGCAGCTCCCTAGCGGGAGGGCCGGAAGAGACCCAGTACATC.

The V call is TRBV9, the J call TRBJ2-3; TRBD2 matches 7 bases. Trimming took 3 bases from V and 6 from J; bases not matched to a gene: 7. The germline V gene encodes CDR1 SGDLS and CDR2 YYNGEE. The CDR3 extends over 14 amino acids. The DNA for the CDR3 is TGTGCCAGCAGCGAAGCGGGGTCCAGGGATACGCAGTATTTT. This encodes CASSEAGSRDTQYF.

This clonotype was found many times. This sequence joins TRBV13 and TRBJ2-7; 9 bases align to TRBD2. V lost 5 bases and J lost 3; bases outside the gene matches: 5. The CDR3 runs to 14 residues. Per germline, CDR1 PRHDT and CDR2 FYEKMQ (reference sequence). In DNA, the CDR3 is TGTGCCAGCAGCGAGAGCGGGAGGAACTACGAGCAGTACTTC. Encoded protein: CASSESGRNYEQYF.

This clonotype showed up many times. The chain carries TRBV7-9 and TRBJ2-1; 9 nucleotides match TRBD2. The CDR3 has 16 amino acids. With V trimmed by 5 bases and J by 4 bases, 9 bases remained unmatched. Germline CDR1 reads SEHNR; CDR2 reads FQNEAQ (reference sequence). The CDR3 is CASSPSSGRAYNEQFF. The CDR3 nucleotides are TGTGCCAGCAGCCCGAGTAGCGGGAGAGCTTACAATGAGCAGTTCTTC.

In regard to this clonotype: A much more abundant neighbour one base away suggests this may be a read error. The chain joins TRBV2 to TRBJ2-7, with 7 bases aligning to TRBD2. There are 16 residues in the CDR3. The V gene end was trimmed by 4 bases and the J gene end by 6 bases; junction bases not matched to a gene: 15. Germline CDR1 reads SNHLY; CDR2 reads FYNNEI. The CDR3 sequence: CASSGPAGNRIGEQYF. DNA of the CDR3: TGTGCCAGCAGTGGGCCAGCGGGAAACCGTATCGGCGAGCAGTACTTC.

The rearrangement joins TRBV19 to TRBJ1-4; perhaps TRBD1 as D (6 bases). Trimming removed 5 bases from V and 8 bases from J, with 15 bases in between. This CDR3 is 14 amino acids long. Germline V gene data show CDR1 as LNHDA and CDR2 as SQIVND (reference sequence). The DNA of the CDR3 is TGTGCCAGTAGTTCCCCCACAGGGTTAGAAAAACTGTTTTTT. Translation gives CASSSPTGLEKLFF.

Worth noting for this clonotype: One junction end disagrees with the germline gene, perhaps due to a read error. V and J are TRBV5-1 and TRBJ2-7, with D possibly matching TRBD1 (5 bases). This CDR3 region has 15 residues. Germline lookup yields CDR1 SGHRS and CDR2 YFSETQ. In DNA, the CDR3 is TGCGTCAGCAGCTTTGACAGACTGAGCTCCTACGAGCAGTACTTC. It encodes CVSSFDRLSSYEQYF.

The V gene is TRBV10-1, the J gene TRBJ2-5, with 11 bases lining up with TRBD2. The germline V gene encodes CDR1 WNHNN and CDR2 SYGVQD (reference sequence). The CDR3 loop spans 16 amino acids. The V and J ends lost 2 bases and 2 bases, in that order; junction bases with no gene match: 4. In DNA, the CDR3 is TGCGCCAGCAGTGAGGGGCTAGCGGGGGGTCAAGAGACCCAGTACTTC. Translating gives CASSEGLAGGQETQYF.

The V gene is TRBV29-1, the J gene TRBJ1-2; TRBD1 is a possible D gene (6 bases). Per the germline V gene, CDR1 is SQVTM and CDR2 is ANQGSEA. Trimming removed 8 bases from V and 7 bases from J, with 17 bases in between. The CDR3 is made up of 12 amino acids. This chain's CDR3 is CSPEGGAAGYTF. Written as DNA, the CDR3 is TGCAGCCCAGAGGGGGGGGCAGCTGGCTACACCTTC.

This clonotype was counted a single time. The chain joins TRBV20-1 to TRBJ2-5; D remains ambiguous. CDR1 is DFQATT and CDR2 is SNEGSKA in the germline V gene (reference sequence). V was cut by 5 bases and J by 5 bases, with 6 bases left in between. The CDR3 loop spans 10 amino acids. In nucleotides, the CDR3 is TGCAGTGCTGGTTGGGAGACCCAGTACTTC. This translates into CSAGWETQYF.

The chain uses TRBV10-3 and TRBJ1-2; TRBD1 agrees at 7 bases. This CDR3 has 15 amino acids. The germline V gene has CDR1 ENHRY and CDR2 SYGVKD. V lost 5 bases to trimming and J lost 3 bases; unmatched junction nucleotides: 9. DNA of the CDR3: TGTGCCATCAGTCCCCAGGGGGTATCCCACTATGGCTACACCTTC. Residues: CAISPQGVSHYGYTF.

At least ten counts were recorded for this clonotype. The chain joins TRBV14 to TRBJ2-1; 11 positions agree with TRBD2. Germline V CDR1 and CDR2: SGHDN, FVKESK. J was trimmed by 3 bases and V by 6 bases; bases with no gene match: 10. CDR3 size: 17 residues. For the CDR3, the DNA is TGTGCCAGCAGGATTGGGACTAGCGGAGGGGGCTACAATGAGCAGTTCTTC. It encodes CASRIGTSGGGYNEQFF.

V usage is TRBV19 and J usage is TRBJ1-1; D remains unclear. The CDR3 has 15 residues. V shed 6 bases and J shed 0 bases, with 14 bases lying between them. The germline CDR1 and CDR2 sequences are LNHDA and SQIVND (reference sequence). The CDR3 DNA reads TGTGCCAGTAGCGGACTGGAGACACTGAACACTGAAGCTTTCTTT. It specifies CASSGLETLNTEAFF.

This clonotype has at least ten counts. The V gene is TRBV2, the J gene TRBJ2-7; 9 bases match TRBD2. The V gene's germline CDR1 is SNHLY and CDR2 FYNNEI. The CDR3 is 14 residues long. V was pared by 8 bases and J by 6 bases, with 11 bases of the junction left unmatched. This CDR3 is CASLHSGTSTEQYF. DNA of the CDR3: TGTGCCAGCCTTCACTCCGGGACTAGCACCGAGCAGTACTTC.

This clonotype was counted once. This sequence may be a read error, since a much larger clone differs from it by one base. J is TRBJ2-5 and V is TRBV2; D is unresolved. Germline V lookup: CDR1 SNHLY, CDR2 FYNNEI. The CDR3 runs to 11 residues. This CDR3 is CAGVGWETQYF. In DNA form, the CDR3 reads TGTGCTGGTGTGGGCTGGGAGACCCAGTACTTC.

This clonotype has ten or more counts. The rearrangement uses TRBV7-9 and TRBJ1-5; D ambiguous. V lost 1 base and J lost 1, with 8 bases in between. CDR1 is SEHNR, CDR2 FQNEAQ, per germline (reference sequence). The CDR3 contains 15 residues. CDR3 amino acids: CASSLGTVSNQPQHF. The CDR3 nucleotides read TGTGCCAGCAGCTTAGGTACAGTAAGCAATCAGCCCCAGCATTTT.

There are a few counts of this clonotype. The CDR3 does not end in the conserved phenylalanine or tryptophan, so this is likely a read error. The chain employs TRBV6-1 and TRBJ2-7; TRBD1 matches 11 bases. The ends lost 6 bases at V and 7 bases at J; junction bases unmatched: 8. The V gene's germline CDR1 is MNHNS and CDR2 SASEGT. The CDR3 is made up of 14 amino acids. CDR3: CASRDRDRGGEQYY. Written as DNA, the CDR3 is TGTGCCAGCAGGGACCGGGACAGGGGGGGAGAGCAGTACTAC.

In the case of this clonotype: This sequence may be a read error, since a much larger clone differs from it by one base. The CDR3 DNA reads TGTGCCAGCAGCCAGACCTGGACAGGAAACACTGAAGTTTTCTTT. The encoded protein is CASSQTWTGNTEVFF. The gene calls are TRBV13 and TRBJ1-1; TRBD1 matches at 7 bases. This CDR3 region has 15 residues. In germline, CDR1 is PRHDT, CDR2 FYEKMQ (reference sequence). Filled out from reference TRBV13 and TRBJ1-1, the complete variable domain reads AAGVIQSPRHLIKEKRETATLKCYPIPRHDTVYWYQQGPGQDPQFLISFYEKMQSDKGSIPDRFSAQQFSDYHSELNMSSLELGDSALYFCASSQTWTGNTEVFFGQGTRLTVV.

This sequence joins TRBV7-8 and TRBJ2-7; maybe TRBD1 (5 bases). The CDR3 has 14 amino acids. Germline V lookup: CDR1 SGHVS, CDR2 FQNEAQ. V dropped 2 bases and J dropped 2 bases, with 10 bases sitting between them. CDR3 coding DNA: TGTGCCAGCAGCTTACAGGGCCGAGCCTACGAGCAGTACTTC. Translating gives CASSLQGRAYEQYF.

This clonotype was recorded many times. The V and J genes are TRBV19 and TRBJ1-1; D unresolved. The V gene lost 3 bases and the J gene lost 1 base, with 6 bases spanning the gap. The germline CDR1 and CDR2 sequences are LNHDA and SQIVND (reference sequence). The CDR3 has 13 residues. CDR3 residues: CASSISPNTEAFF. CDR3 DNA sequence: TGTGCCAGTAGTATCTCCCCGAACACTGAAGCTTTCTTT.

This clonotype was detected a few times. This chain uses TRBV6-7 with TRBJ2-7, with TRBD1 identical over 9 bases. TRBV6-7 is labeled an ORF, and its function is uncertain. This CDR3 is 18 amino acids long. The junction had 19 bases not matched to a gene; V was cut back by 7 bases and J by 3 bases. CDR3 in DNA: TGTGCCAGCACCTCCGCCTGCCTAGGGACAGGGAGTGTCTACGAGCAGTACTTC. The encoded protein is CASTSACLGTGSVYEQYF.

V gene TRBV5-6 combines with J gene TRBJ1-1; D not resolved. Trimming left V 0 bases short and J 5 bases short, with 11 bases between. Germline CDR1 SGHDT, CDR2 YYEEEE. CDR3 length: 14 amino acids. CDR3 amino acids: CASSLAAVATEAFF. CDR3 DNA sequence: TGTGCCAGCAGCTTGGCCGCAGTCGCGACTGAAGCTTTCTTT.

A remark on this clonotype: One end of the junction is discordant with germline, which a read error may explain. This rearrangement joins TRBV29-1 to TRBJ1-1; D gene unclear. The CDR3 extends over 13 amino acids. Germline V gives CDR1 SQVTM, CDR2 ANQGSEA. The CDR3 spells CRVSVRGDTEAFF. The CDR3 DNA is TGCCGCGTTTCGGTTCGAGGTGACACTGAAGCTTTCTTT.

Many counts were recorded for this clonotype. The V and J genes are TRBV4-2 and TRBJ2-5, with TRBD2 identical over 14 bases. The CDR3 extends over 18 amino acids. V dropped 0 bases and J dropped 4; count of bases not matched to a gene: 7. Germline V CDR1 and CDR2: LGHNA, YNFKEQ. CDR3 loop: CASSQDLRLAGGPETQYF. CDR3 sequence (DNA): TGTGCCAGCAGCCAAGATCTGCGACTAGCGGGAGGGCCAGAGACCCAGTACTTC.

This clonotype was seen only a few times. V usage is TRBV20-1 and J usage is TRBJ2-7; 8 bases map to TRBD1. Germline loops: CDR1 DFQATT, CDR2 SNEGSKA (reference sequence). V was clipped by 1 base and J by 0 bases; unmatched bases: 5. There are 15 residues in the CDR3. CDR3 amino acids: CSARAGGYGSYEQYF. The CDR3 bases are TGCAGTGCTAGAGCAGGGGGCTACGGCTCCTACGAGCAGTACTTC.

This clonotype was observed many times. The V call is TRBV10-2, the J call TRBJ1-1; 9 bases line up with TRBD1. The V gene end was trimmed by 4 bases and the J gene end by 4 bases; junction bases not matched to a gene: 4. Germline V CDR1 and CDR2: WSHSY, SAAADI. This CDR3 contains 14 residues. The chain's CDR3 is CASSADRGSTEAFF. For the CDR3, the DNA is TGCGCCAGCAGTGCGGACAGGGGATCCACTGAAGCTTTCTTT.

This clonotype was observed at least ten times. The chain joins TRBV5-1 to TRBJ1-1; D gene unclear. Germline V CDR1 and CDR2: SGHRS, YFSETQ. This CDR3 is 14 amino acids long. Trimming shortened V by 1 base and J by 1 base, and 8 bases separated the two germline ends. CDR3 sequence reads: CASSLISWNTEAFF. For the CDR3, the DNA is TGCGCCAGCAGCTTGATTTCGTGGAACACTGAAGCTTTCTTT.

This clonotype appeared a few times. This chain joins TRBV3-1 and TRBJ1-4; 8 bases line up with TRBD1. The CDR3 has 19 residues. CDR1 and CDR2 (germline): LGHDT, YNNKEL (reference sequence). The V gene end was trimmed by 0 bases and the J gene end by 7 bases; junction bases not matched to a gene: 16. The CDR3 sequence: CASSQDQRRLTGVREKLFF. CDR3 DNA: TGTGCCAGCAGCCAAGATCAAAGACGGTTGACAGGGGTACGTGAAAAACTGTTTTTT.

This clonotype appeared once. CDR3 amino acids: CASSYGQGALNEQFF. CDR3 sequence (DNA): TGTGCCAGCAGTTACGGACAGGGGGCGCTGAATGAGCAGTTCTTC. The chain recombines TRBV6-5 with TRBJ2-1; TRBD1 agrees at 11 bases. Germline CDR1 reads MNHEY; CDR2 reads SVGAGI. The CDR3 spans 15 residues. J gave up 7 bases and V 2 bases, and 4 bases lay outside the gene matches.